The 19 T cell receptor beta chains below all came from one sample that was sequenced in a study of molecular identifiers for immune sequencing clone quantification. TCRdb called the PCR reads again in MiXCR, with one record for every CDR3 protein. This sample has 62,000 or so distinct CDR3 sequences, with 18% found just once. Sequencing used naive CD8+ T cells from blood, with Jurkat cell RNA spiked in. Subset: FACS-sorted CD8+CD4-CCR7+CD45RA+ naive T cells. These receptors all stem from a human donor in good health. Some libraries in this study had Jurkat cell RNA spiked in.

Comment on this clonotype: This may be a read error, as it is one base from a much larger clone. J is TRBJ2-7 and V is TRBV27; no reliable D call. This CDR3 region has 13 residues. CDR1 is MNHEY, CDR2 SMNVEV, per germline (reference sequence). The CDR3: CASSLGKVYERYF. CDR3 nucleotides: TGTGCCAGCAGTTTGGGCAAGGTCTACGAGCGGTACTTC.

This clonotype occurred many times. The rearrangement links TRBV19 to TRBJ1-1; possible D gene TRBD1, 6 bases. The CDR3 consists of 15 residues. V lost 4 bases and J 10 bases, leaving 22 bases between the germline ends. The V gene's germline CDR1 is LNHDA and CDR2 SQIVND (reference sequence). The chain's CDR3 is CASSKTGRQVGRAFF. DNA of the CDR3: TGTGCCAGTAGTAAAACCGGGAGACAGGTGGGCCGAGCTTTCTTT.

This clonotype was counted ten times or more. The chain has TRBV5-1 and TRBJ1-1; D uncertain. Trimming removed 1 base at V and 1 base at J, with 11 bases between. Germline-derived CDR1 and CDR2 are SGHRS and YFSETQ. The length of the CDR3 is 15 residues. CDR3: CASSLKLGQNTEAFF. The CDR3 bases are TGCGCCAGCAGCTTGAAGCTTGGGCAGAACACTGAAGCTTTCTTT.

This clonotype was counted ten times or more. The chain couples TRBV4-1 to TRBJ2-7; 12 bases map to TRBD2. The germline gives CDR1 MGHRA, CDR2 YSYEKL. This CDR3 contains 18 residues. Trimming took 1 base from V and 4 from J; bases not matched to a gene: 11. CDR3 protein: CASSQGVTSTSGSYEQYF. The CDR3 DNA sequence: TGCGCCAGCAGCCAAGGGGTAACGTCGACTAGCGGGAGTTACGAGCAGTACTTC.

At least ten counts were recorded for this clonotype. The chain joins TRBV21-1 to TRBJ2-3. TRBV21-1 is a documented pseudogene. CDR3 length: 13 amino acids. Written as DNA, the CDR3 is TGTGCCAGCAGTGAGCTTCGAGGAGATACGCAGTATTTT. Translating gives CASSELRGDTQYF.

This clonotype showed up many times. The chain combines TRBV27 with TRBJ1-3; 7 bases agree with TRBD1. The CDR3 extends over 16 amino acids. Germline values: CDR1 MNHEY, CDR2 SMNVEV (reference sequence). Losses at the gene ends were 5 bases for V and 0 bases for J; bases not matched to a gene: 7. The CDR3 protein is CASSPLTGSSGNTIYF. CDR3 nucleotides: TGTGCCAGCAGTCCCTTGACAGGGAGCTCTGGAAACACCATATATTTT.

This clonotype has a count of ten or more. The CDR3 bases are TGTGCCACCAGTGATTTAGGGTCAGGGTTAACCGGGGAGCTGTTTTTT. Its protein is CATSDLGSGLTGELFF. V usage is TRBV24-1 and J usage is TRBJ2-2; perhaps TRBD1 as D (5 bases). V was shortened by 1 base and J by 5 bases, with 13 bases between the two germline ends. The CDR3 loop spans 16 amino acids. Germline V gene sequence: CDR1 KGHDR, CDR2 SFDVKD.

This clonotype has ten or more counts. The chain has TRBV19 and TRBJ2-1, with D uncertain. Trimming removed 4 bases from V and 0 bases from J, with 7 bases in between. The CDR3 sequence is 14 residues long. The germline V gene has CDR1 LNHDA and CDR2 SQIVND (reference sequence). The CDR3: CASSTYSSYNEQFF. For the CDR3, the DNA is TGTGCCAGTAGTACTTACAGCTCCTACAATGAGCAGTTCTTC.

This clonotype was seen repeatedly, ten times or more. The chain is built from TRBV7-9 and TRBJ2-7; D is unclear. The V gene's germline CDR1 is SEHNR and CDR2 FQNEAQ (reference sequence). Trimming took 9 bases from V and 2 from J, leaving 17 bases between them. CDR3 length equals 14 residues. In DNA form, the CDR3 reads TGTGCCAGTGCGGCGCCGGCCAAACCCTACGAGCAGTACTTC. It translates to CASAAPAKPYEQYF.

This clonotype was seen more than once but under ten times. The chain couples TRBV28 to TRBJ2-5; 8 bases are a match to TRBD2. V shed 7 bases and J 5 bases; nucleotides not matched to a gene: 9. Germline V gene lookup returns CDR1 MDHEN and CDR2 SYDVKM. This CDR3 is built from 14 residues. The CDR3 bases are TGTGCCAGCACCTCCGGGGGGGCTTGGGAGACCCAGTACTTC. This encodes CASTSGGAWETQYF.

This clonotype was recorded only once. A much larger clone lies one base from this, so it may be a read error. The CDR3 loop is CASSSPRGSSHEQYF. The CDR3 coding sequence is TGTGCCAGCAGTTCCCCCAGGGGTTCCTCTCACGAGCAGTACTTC. The chain combines TRBV28 with TRBJ2-7, with D perhaps TRBD1 (6 bases). In germline, CDR1 is MDHEN, CDR2 SYDVKM. The ends were cut back, 4 bases at V and 5 bases at J, with 18 bases in the middle. This CDR3 is built from 15 residues.

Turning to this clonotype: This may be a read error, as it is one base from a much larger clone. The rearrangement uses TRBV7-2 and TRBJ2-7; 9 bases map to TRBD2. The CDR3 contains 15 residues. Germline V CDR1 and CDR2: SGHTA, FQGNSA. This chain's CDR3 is CASSFPGTSTYEQHF. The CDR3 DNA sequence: TGTGCCAGCAGCTTTCCCGGGACTAGCACCTACGAGCAGCACTTC.

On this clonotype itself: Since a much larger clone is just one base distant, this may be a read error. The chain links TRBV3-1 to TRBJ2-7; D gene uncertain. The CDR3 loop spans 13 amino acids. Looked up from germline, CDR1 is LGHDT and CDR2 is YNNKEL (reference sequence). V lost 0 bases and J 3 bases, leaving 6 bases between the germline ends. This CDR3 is CASSQDSSYEQYF. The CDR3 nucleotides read TGTGCCAGCAGCCAAGACAGCAGCTACGAGCAGTACTTC.

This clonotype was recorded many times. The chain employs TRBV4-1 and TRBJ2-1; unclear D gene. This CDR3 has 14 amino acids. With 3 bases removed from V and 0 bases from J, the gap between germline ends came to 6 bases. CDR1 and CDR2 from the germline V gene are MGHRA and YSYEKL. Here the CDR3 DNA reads TGCGCCAGCAGCCACCCCCCCTCCTACAATGAGCAGTTCTTC. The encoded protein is CASSHPPSYNEQFF.

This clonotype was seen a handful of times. The CDR3 coding sequence is TGTGCCAGCAGCTTGATGGGGGATGAGCAGTTCTTC. Its translation is CASSLMGDEQFF. The chain uses TRBV5-5 and TRBJ2-1; D is perhaps TRBD1 or TRBD2 (5 bases each). This CDR3 has 12 amino acids. From germline, CDR1 is SGHKS and CDR2 YYEKEE (reference sequence). V was shortened by 1 base and J by 8 bases, with 7 bases between the two germline ends.

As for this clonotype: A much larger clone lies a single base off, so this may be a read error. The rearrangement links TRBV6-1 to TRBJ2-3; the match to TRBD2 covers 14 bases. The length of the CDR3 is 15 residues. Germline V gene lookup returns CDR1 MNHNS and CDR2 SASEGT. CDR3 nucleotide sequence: TGTGTCAGCAGTGCAAGGACTAGCGGGAGGGATACGCAGTATTTT. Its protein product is CVSSARTSGRDTQYF.

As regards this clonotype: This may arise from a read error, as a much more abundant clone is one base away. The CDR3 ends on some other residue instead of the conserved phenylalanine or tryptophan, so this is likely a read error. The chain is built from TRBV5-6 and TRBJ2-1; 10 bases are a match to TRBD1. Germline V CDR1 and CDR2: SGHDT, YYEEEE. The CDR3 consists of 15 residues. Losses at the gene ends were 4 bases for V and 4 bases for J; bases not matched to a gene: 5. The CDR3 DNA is TGTGCCAGCAGCCCCGGGACAGGGGCGTACAATGAGCAGTTCCTC. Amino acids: CASSPGTGAYNEQFL.

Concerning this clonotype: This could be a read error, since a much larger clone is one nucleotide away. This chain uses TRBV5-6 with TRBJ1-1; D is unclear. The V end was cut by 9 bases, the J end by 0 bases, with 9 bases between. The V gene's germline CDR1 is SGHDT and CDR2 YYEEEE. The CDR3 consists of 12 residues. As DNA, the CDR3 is TGTGCCAACAGTTGGCTGAACACTGAAGCTTTCTTT. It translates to CANSWLNTEAFF.

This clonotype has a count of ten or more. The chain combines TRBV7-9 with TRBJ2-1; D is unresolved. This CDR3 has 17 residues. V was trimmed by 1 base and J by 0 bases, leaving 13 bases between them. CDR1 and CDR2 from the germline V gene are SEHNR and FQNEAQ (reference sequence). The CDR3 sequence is CASSLVVSRPSYNEQFF. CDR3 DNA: TGTGCCAGCAGCTTAGTAGTCAGCCGACCCTCCTACAATGAGCAGTTCTTC.